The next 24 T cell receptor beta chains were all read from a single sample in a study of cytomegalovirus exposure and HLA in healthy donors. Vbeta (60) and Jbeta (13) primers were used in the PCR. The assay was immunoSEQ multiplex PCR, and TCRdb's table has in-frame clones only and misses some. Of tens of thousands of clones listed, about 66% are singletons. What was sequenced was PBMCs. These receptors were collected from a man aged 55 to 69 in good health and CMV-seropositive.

The CDR3 region is CASRFLRDSFSGANVLTF. The CDR3 DNA reads TGTGCCAGCAGATTCCTACGGGACAGCTTCTCTGGGGCCAACGTCCTGACTTTC. This chain uses TRBV27 with TRBJ2-6, with 7 bases identical to TRBD1. V shed 6 bases and J 0 bases; nucleotides not matched to a gene: 11. CDR3 size: 18 residues. CDR1 is MNHEY and CDR2 is SMNVEV in the germline V gene (reference sequence).

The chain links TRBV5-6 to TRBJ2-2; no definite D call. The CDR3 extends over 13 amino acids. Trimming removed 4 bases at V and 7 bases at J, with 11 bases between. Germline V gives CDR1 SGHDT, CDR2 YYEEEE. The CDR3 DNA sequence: TGTGCCAGCAGCCCGGTCTTCGGCGGGGAGCTGTTTTTT. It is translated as CASSPVFGGELFF. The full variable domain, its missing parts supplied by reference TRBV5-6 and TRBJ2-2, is DAGVTQSPTHLIKTRGQQVTLRCSPKSGHDTVSWYQQALGQGPQFIFQYYEEEERQRGNFPDRFSGHQFPNYSSELNVNALLLGDSALYLCASSPVFGGELFFGEGSRLTVL.

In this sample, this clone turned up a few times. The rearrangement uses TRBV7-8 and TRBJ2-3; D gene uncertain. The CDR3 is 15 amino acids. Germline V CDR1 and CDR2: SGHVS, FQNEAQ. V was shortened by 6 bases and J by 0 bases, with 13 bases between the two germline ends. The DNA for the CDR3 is TGTGCCAGCAGTCGAGTACCCTTGAGCACAGATACGCAGTATTTT. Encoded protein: CASSRVPLSTDTQYF.

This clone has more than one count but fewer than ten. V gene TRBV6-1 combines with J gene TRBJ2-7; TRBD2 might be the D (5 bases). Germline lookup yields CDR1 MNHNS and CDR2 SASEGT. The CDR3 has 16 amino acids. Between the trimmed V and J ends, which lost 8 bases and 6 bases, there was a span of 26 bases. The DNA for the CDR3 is TGTGCCAGCCGTGGGAGTTACGCCCAGTTGAGTACCGAGCAGTACTTC. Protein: CASRGSYAQLSTEQYF.

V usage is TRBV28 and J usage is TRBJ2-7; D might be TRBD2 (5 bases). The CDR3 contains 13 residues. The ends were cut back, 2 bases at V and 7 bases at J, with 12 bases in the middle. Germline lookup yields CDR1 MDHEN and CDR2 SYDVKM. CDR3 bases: TGTGCCAGCAGTTTAATTCCCGGGGATGAGCAGTACTTC. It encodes CASSLIPGDEQYF.

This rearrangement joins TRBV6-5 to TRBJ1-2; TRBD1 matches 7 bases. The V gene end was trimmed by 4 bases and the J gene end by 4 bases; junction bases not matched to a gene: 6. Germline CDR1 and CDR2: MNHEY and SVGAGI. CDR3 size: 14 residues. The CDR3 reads CASSLTGKAYGYTF. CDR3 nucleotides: TGTGCCAGCAGTTTGACAGGGAAGGCCTATGGCTACACCTTC.

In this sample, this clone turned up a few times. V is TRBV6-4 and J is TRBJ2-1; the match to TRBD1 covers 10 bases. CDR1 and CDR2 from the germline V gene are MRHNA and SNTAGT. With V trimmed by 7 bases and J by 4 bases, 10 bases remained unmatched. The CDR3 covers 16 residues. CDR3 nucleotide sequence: TGTGCCAGCAACCTGACAGGGGGCTGGGTTTACAATGAGCAGTTCTTC. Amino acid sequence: CASNLTGGWVYNEQFF.

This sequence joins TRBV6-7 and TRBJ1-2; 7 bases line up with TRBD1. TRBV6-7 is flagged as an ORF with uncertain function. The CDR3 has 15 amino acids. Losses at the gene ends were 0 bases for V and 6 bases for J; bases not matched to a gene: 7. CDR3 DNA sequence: TGTGCCAGCAGTTACTCGAAGGGGGCCGGGGATGGCTACACCTTC. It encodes CASSYSKGAGDGYTF.

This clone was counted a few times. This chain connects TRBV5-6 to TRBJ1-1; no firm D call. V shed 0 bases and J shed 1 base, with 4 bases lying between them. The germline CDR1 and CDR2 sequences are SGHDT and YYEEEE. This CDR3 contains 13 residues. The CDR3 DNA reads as TGTGCCAGCAGCTTGGCAGAGAACACTGAAGCTTTCTTT. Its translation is CASSLAENTEAFF.

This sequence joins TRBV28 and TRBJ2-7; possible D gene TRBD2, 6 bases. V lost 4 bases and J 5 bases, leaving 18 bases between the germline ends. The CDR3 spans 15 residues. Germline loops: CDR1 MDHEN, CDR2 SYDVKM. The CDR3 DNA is TGTGCCAGCAGTTCTCCTTTGGGGGGTATGGACGAGCAGTACTTC. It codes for CASSSPLGGMDEQYF.

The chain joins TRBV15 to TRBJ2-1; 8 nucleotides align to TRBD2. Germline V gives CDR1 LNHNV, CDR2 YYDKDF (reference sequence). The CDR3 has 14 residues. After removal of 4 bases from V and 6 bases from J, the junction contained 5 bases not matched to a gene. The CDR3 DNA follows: TGTGCCACCAGCACCGGGACTAGTAGCAATGAGCAGTTCTTC. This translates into CATSTGTSSNEQFF.

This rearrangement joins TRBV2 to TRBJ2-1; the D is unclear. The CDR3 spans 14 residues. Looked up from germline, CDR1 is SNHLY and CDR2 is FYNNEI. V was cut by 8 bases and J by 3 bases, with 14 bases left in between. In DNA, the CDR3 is TGTGCCAGCGCGGCCCGTTTGGACTACAATGAGCAGTTCTTC. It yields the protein CASAARLDYNEQFF. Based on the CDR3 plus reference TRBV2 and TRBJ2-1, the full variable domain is EPEVTQTPSHQVTQMGQEVILRCVPISNHLYFYWYRQILGQKVEFLVSFYNNEISEKSEIFDDQFSVERPDGSNFTLKIRSTKLEDSAMYFCASAARLDYNEQFFGPGTRLTVL.

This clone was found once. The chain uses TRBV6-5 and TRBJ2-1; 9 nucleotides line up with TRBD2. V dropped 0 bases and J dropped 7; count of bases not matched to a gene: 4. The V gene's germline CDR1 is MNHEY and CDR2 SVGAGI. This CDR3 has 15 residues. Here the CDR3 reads CASSYSGLAINEQFF. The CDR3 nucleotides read TGTGCCAGCAGTTACTCGGGACTAGCCATTAATGAGCAGTTCTTC.

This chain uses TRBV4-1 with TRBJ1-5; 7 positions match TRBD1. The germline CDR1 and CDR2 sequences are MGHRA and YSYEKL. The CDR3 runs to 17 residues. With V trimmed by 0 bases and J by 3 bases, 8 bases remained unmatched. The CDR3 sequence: CASSQEGGTVLNQPQHF. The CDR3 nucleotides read TGCGCCAGCAGCCAAGAAGGCGGGACAGTCCTCAATCAGCCCCAGCATTTT.

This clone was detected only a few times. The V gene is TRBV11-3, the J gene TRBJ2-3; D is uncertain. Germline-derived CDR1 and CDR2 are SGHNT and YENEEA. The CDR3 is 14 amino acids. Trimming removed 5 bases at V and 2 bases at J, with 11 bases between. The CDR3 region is CASSREDFTDTQYF. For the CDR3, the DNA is TGTGCCAGCAGCCGAGAGGATTTCACAGATACGCAGTATTTT.

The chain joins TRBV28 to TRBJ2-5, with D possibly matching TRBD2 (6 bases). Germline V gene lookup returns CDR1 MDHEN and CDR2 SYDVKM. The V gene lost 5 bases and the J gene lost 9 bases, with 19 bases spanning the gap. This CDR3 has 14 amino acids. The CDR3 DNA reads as TGTGCCAGCAGTGCCGGAGGAGGGGTATTGGCCCAGTACTTC. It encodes CASSAGGGVLAQYF.

DNA for the CDR3: TGTGCCAGCAGTGAATTGTCCGACATGAACACTGAAGCTTTCTTT. Its translation is CASSELSDMNTEAFF. The rearrangement joins TRBV25-1 to TRBJ1-1; unclear D gene. The CDR3 contains 15 residues. V was cut by 1 base and J by 0 bases, with 9 bases left in between. The V gene's germline CDR1 is MGHDK and CDR2 SYGVNS. Drawing the rest from reference TRBV25-1 and TRBJ1-1, the complete variable domain is EADIYQTPRYLVIGTGKKITLECSQTMGHDKMYWYQQDPGMELHLIHYSYGVNSTEKGDLSSESTVSRIRTEHFPLTLESARPSHTSQYLCASSELSDMNTEAFFGQGTRLTVV.

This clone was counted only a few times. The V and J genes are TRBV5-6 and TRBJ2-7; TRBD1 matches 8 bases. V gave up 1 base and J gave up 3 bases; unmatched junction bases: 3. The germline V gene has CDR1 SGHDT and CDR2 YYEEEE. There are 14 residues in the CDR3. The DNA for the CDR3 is TGTGCCAGCAGCTTGCCCGGGACAGGCTACGAGCAGTACTTC. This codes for CASSLPGTGYEQYF.

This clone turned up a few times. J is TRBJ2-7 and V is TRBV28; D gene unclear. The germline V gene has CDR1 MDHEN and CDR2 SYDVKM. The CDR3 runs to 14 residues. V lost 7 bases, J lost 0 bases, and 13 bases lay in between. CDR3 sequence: CASNSFSRSYEQYF. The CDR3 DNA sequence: TGTGCCAGCAACAGCTTCAGCCGCTCCTACGAGCAGTACTTC.

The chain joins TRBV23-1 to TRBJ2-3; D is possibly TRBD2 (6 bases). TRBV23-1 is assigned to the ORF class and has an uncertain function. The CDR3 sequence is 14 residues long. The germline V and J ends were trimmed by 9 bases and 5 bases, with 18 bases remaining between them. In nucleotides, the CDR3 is TGCGCCAGACCTAGTCGGGGGAATAAAGATACGCAGTATTTT. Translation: CARPSRGNKDTQYF.

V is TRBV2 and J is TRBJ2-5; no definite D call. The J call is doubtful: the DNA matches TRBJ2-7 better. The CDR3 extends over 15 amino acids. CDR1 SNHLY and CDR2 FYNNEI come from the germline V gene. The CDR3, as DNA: TGTGCCAGCAGTGGGTCCCCGACGGACTCCTACGAGCAGTACTTC. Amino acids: CASSGSPTDSYEQYF.

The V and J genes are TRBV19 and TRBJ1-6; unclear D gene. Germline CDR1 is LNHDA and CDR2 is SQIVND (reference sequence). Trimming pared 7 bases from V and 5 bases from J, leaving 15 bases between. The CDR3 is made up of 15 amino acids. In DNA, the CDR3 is TGTGCCAGTAAAAACGTGATAACGGATAATTCACCCCTCCACTTT. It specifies CASKNVITDNSPLHF.

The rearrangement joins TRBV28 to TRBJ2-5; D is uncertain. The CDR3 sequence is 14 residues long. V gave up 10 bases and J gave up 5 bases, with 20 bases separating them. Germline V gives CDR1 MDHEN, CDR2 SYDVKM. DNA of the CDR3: TGTGCCAACATCGGGTTCCCTGCCGGGGAGACCCAGTACTTC. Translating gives CANIGFPAGETQYF.

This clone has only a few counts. CDR3 amino acids: CASSLKQTSGANVLTF. In nucleotides, the CDR3 is TGTGCCAGCAGCTTGAAACAGACATCTGGGGCCAACGTCCTGACTTTC. The J gene is TRBJ2-6, the V gene TRBV5-4; no clear D. V lost 1 base, J lost 1 base, and 9 bases lay in between. The CDR3 has 16 residues. CDR1 and CDR2 (germline): SGHNT, YYREEE (reference sequence). The full variable domain, with the rest looked up from reference TRBV5-4 and TRBJ2-6, is ETGVTQSPTHLIKTRGQQVTLRCSSQSGHNTVSWYQQALGQGPQFIFQYYREEENGRGNFPPRFSGLQFPNYSSELNVNALELDDSALYLCASSLKQTSGANVLTFGAGSRLTVL.